The rows below give T cell receptor beta chains drawn from one sample of a study of blood T cell repertoires in COVID-19. Clones were sequenced by immunoSEQ multiplex PCR, and TCRdb holds only the in-frame ones, with some missing. The sample has 200,000 to 250,000 clones; about 90% are singletons. The sample consisted of peripheral blood. The receptors here all came from a woman younger than 35 who had recovered from COVID-19. CDR3s include the opening cysteine and the closing phenylalanine or tryptophan. A D gene is named only where the DNA matches it firmly. Only part of the rows carry a size: once, few, many, or a class if the clone is expanded.

once	TRBV7-9	TRBD2	TRBJ2-5	CASRQRLAGVSGARETQYF	TGTGCCAGCAGACAACGACTAGCGGGAGTATCGGGGGCACGGGAGACCCAGTACTTC
few	TRBV29-1	-	TRBJ2-7	CSVEEYAPSGKQYF	TGCAGCGTTGAAGAGTACGCCCCCTCGGGGAAGCAGTACTTC
-	TRBV7-2	TRBD1	TRBJ1-1	CASSPDRGQTEAFF	TGTGCCAGCAGCCCAGACAGGGGGCAAACTGAAGCTTTCTTT
few	TRBV7-3	-	TRBJ2-3	CASSWTSDTQYF	TGTGCCAGCAGCTGGACTTCAGATACGCAGTATTTT
-	TRBV18	-	TRBJ1-4	CASSPSSVPEKLFF	TGTGCCAGCTCACCATCATCGGTGCCTGAAAAACTGTTTTTT
-	TRBV30	TRBD1	TRBJ1-5	CAWNSGTGGYQPQHF	TGTGCCTGGAACTCCGGGACAGGGGGCTATCAGCCCCAGCATTTT
-	TRBV30	-	TRBJ2-2	CAWNKQGVDTGELFF	TGTGCCTGGAACAAACAGGGAGTCGACACCGGGGAGCTGTTTTTT
-	TRBV6-5	TRBD1	TRBJ1-1	CATGTGIEAFF	TGTGCCACCGGGACAGGGATAGAAGCTTTCTTT
once	TRBV27	-	TRBJ2-1	CASSFDSYNEQFF	TGTGCCAGCAGTTTTGACAGCTACAATGAGCAGTTCTTC
-	TRBV4-3	-	TRBJ1-2	CASSQDWDISSGFNYGYTF	TGCGCCAGCAGCCAAGATTGGGACATTTCGAGTGGATTTAACTATGGCTACACCTTC
-	TRBV6-5	-	TRBJ2-7	CACGHSYEQYF	TGTGCCTGCGGACACTCCTACGAGCAGTACTTC
-	TRBV7-6	-	TRBJ1-5	CASSLARDQPQHF	TGTGCCAGCAGCTTAGCCCGGGATCAGCCCCAGCATTTT
-	TRBV13	-	TRBJ2-7	CASTHKGIMGYEQYF	TGTGCCAGCACCCACAAGGGGATTATGGGCTACGAGCAGTACTTC
-	TRBV6-1	-	TRBJ1-5	CASSEAPVARGGDF	TGTGCCAGCAGTGAAGCCCCGGTTGCCCGGGGAGGGGATTTT
-	TRBV30	-	TRBJ2-7	CAWSVPSYEQYF	TGTGCCTGGAGTGTACCCAGTTACGAGCAGTACTTC
-	TRBV7-3	TRBD2	TRBJ2-1	CASSLRFSSGRDNEQFF	TGTGCCAGCAGCTTAAGGTTTTCTAGCGGGAGGGACAATGAGCAGTTCTTC
-	TRBV7-2	-	TRBJ2-2	CASSLAALNTGELFF	TGTGCCAGCAGCTTAGCGGCCCTGAACACCGGGGAGCTGTTTTTT
-	TRBV9	TRBD1	TRBJ2-3	CASSVAPADRVTDTQYF	TGTGCCAGCAGCGTAGCCCCAGCGGACAGGGTAACAGATACGCAGTATTTT
-	TRBV2	TRBD1	TRBJ1-4	CASRLGQGGREKLFF	TGTGCCAGCAGATTGGGACAGGGGGGTCGGGAAAAACTGTTTTTT
-	TRBV7-8	-	TRBJ2-1	CASSETTSNEQFF	TGTGCCAGCAGCGAAACCACTAGTAATGAGCAGTTCTTC
-	TRBV30	-	TRBJ2-7	CAWSVHLYYEQYF	TGTGCCTGGAGTGTACATCTTTACTACGAGCAGTACTTC
-	TRBV28	-	TRBJ2-3	CASSLWGEAADTQYF	TGTGCCAGCAGTTTATGGGGGGAGGCCGCAGATACGCAGTATTTT
-	TRBV28	-	TRBJ1-2	CASRPNREGGYTF	TGTGCCAGCAGGCCTAACAGGGAGGGTGGCTACACCTTC
-	TRBV11-2	-	TRBJ2-2	CASSLDPGLNTGELFF	TGTGCCAGCAGCTTAGACCCGGGATTGAACACCGGGGAGCTGTTTTTT
once	TRBV12-3/TRBV12-4	-	TRBJ1-2	CASSFVANYGYTF	TGTGCCAGCAGTTTCGTAGCTAACTATGGCTACACCTTC
-	TRBV7-2	TRBD1	TRBJ2-7	CASSLGVRTGGIHGYEQYF	TGTGCCAGCAGCTTAGGGGTCCGGACAGGGGGCATTCACGGCTACGAGCAGTACTTC
few	TRBV7-3	-	TRBJ1-1	CASSPRGDTSERAFF	TGTGCCAGCAGCCCCCGGGGGGATACCAGTGAACGAGCTTTCTTT
few	TRBV15	-	TRBJ1-2	CATSRDRSQNYGYTF	TGTGCCACCAGCAGAGATAGGAGTCAGAACTATGGCTACACCTTC
-	TRBV5-1	TRBD2	TRBJ2-1	CASSYPEGLAGGMGQFF	TGCGCCAGCAGTTACCCGGAGGGACTAGCGGGTGGGATGGGGCAGTTCTTC
-	TRBV6-4	-	TRBJ2-2	CASSDSKRDTGELFF	TGTGCCAGCAGTGACTCGAAGAGGGACACCGGGGAGCTGTTTTTT
-	TRBV7-2	-	TRBJ2-1	CASSLPGNEQFF	TGTGCCAGCAGCTTGCCAGGCAATGAGCAGTTCTTC
-	TRBV11-1	-	TRBJ2-7	CASSLARVLSYEQYF	TGTGCCAGCAGCTTAGCGCGCGTCCTCTCCTACGAGCAGTACTTC
-	TRBV6-2/TRBV6-3	-	TRBJ2-5	CASSGTRETQYF	TGTGCCAGCAGTGGGACTCGGGAGACCCAGTACTTC
-	TRBV13	-	TRBJ2-5	CASSFGRQETQYF	TGTGCCAGCAGCTTTGGCAGACAAGAGACCCAGTACTTC
-	TRBV5-1	-	TRBJ2-7	CASSLASGINEQYF	TGCGCCAGCAGCTTGGCGTCGGGGATCAACGAGCAGTACTTC
-	TRBV10-3	-	TRBJ2-1	CAISEPGGLYNEQFF	TGTGCCATCAGTGAGCCCGGGGGTCTCTACAATGAGCAGTTCTTC
-	TRBV27	TRBD1	TRBJ2-7	CASSLTPRDSRREQYF	TGTGCCAGCAGCCTCACGCCCCGGGACAGCCGAAGGGAGCAGTACTTC
-	TRBV9	-	TRBJ1-1	CASSVSRGMNTEAFF	TGTGCCAGCAGCGTCTCTAGGGGTATGAACACTGAAGCTTTCTTT
-	TRBV7-2	-	TRBJ2-3	CASSLAGLAKDTQYF	TGTGCCAGCAGCTTAGCAGGGCTAGCGAAAGATACGCAGTATTTT
-	TRBV5-1	-	TRBJ2-6	CASRSRGSGANVLTF	TGCGCCAGCAGATCCAGGGGCTCTGGGGCCAACGTCCTGACTTTC
-	TRBV30	-	TRBJ2-3	CAGEGVRGTDTQYF	TGTGCCGGGGAAGGGGTCCGGGGCACAGATACGCAGTATTTT
few	TRBV27	-	TRBJ2-7	CASSIKSSSYEQYF	TGTGCCAGCAGTATCAAGTCGAGCTCCTACGAGCAGTACTTC
-	TRBV6-4	TRBD1	TRBJ2-1	CASSTGGEQFF	TGTGCCAGCAGTACAGGGGGCGAGCAGTTCTTC
few	TRBV25-1	TRBD1	TRBJ1-5	CASSGAGQGAYQPQHF	TGTGCCAGCAGTGGGGCAGGACAGGGGGCATATCAGCCCCAGCATTTT
-	TRBV11-2	-	TRBJ1-2	CASSPTTDSYGYTF	TGTGCCAGCAGCCCAACAACAGATAGCTATGGCTACACCTTC
-	TRBV7-3	TRBD2	TRBJ2-1	CASSYYPPGQREGPDEQFF	TGTGCCAGCAGCTATTACCCACCAGGCCAGCGGGAGGGCCCGGATGAGCAGTTCTTC
-	TRBV9	-	TRBJ1-2	CASSPQGNYGYTF	TGTGCCAGCAGCCCACAGGGTAACTATGGCTACACCTTC
-	TRBV19	TRBD2	TRBJ2-7	CASAPVGGTKRNGEQYF	TGTGCCAGTGCCCCGGTGGGGGGGACCAAACGGAATGGGGAGCAGTACTTC
once	TRBV18	TRBD2	TRBJ2-7	CASSRGTRNLEQYF	TGTGCCAGCTCACGCGGGACTAGAAATCTCGAGCAGTACTTC